Listed below are T cell receptor beta chains from one sample, sequenced in a study of OX40 agonist ivuxolimab in advanced cancers. Sequencing was performed with immunoSEQ multiplex PCR; in TCRdb, only in-frame clones are kept and a portion is missing. This sample carries roughly 70,000 clones, over 80% of them seen once, and the ten largest clones take approximately 2.5%. Sequencing was performed on CD4+ or CD8+ T cells sorted from blood, taken in a trial of the OX40 agonist ivuxolimab. The source of these receptors is an adult with an advanced solid tumor such as melanoma, head and neck, liver or kidney cancer. Both conserved end residues are part of each CDR3. The order of the fields is V gene, D gene, clone size, J gene, CDR3 protein, CDR3 DNA. The D gene is left open where the match is weak. Part of the rows lack a size; the others show once, few, many or a class for expanded clones.

V: TRBV28; D: NA; size: medium-sized; J: TRBJ2-7; CDR3: CASISGGGSSYEQYF; DNA: TGTGCCAGCATTTCAGGGGGAGGAAGCTCCTACGAGCAGTACTTC
V: TRBV10-3; D: NA; size: NA; J: TRBJ2-3; CDR3: CAIKASTDTQYF; DNA: TGTGCCATCAAAGCTAGCACAGATACGCAGTATTTT
V: TRBV4-2; D: NA; size: NA; J: TRBJ2-3; CDR3: CASSQDWGVTDTQYF; DNA: TGTGCCAGCAGTCAAGATTGGGGGGTAACAGATACGCAGTATTTT
V: TRBV5-4; D: TRBD2; size: NA; J: TRBJ2-3; CDR3: CASKPDLAGSTDTQYF; DNA: TGTGCCAGCAAACCGGATCTAGCGGGGAGCACAGATACGCAGTATTTT
V: TRBV5-1; D: TRBD2; size: NA; J: TRBJ2-1; CDR3: CASSLTRTSGRSYNEQFF; DNA: TGCGCCAGCAGCTTGACCCGGACTAGCGGGAGATCCTACAATGAGCAGTTCTTC
V: TRBV27; D: NA; size: NA; J: TRBJ1-1; CDR3: CASSPNRATEAFF; DNA: TGTGCCAGCAGTCCCAACAGGGCCACTGAAGCTTTCTTT
V: TRBV28; D: TRBD2; size: NA; J: TRBJ2-7; CDR3: CASSLLAGGSSEQYF; DNA: TGTGCCAGCAGTCTTCTAGCGGGGGGGTCCTCCGAGCAGTACTTC
V: TRBV7-3; D: TRBD2; size: NA; J: TRBJ2-4; CDR3: CASSTRLAGGLLGKNIQYF; DNA: TGTGCCAGCAGCACCCGACTAGCGGGAGGTCTATTGGGCAAAAACATTCAGTACTTC
V: TRBV5-1; D: TRBD2; size: NA; J: TRBJ2-3; CDR3: CASSKRTSGGTDTQYF; DNA: TGCGCCAGTAGCAAGAGGACTAGCGGGGGTACAGATACGCAGTATTTT
V: TRBV5-1; D: NA; size: NA; J: TRBJ1-3; CDR3: CASSLGTLSSGNTIYF; DNA: TGCGCCAGCAGCTTGGGGACACTGAGCTCTGGAAACACCATATATTTT
V: TRBV29-1; D: NA; size: NA; J: TRBJ1-1; CDR3: CSVRDPNTEAFF; DNA: TGCAGCGTCCGGGACCCGAACACTGAAGCTTTCTTT
V: TRBV10-2; D: NA; size: NA; J: TRBJ1-5; CDR3: CATGTSGDSQPQHF; DNA: TGCGCCACGGGAACTTCTGGCGACTCCCAGCCCCAGCATTTT
V: TRBV10-3; D: NA; size: NA; J: TRBJ2-7; CDR3: CAISESVTRSYEQYF; DNA: TGTGCCATCAGTGAGTCGGTCACTAGATCCTACGAGCAGTACTTC
V: TRBV7-9; D: TRBD2; size: NA; J: TRBJ2-5; CDR3: CASSYSGRRETQYF; DNA: TGTGCCAGCAGCTATAGCGGGAGGAGAGAGACCCAGTACTTC